Included here is one TCR beta chain sequence, with context. Germline loops: CDR1 DFQATT, CDR2 SNEGSKA (reference sequence). Trimming took off 6 bases at V and 3 bases at J, with 8 bases between the two ends. CDR3 length: 12 amino acids. The entry originates in a study of CD8 T cells in Susac syndrome. When the RNA was reverse transcribed, random hexamers were used with an input of about 0.5 to 1 ug. The CDR3 of TCR beta was amplified by immunoSEQ multiplex PCR across 54 Vbeta and 13 Jbeta. TCRdb passed the immunoSEQ multiplex PCR reads through MiXCR, listing each CDR3 protein once. The data show 90,000 to 150,000 distinct CDR3 sequences, around 94% seen once. High-throughput TCR beta sequencing covered peripheral CD8+ and CD4+ T cells. The multiple sclerosis control group comprised treatment-naive patients with stable or active relapsing-remitting disease.

Material for sequencing was CD4+ T cells from PBMCs. This TCR derives from a human donor with multiple sclerosis. The chain combines TRBV20-1 with TRBJ1-4; D is unresolved. The CDR3 reads CSAPGANEKLFF. The CDR3 nucleotides are TGCAGTGCCCCCGGGGCTAATGAAAAACTGTTTTTT.